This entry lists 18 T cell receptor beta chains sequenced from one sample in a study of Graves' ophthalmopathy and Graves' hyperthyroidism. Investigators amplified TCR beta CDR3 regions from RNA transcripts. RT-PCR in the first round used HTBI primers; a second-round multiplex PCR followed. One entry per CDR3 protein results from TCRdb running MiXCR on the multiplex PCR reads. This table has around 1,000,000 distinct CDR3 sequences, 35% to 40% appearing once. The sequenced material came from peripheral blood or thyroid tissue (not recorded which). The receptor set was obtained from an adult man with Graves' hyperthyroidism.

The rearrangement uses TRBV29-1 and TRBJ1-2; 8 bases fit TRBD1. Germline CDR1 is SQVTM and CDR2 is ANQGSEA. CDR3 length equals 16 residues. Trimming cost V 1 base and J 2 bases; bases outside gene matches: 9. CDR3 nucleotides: TGCAGCGTTGAAGCCTACGACAGGGGACTCAACTATGGCTACACCTTC. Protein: CSVEAYDRGLNYGYTF.

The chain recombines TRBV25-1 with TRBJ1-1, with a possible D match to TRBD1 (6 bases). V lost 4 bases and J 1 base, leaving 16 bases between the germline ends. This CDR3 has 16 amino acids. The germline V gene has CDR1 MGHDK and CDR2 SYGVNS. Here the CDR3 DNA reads TGTGCCAGCAGTGCGAGTCCAGGGGTGCGGAACACTGAAGCTTTCTTT. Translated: CASSASPGVRNTEAFF.

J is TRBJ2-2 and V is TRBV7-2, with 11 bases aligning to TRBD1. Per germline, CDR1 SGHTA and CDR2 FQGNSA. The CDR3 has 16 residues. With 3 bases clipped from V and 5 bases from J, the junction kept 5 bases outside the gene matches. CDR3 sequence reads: CASSFGQGAFTGELFF. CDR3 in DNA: TGTGCCAGCAGCTTCGGACAGGGGGCTTTTACCGGGGAGCTGTTTTTT. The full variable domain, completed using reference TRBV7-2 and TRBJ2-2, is GAGVSQSPSNKVTEKGKDVELRCDPISGHTALYWYRQSLGQGLEFLIYFQGNSAPDKSGLPSDRFSAERTGGSVSTLTIQRTQQEDSAVYLCASSFGQGAFTGELFFGEGSRLTVL.

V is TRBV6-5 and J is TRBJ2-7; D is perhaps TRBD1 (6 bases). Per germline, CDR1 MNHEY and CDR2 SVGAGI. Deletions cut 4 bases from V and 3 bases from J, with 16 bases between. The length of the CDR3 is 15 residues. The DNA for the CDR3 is TGTGCCAGCAGTTCCGCTGAGGGGGAACACTACGAGCAGTACTTC. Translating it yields CASSSAEGEHYEQYF.

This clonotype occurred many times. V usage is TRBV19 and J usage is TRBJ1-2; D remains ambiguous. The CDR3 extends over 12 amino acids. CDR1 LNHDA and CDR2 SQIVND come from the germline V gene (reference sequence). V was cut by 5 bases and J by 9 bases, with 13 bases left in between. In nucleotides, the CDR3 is TGTGCCAGTAGTCCCTCGCGGAGCAGCTACACCTTC. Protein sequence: CASSPSRSSYTF. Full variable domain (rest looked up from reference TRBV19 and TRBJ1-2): DGGITQSPKYLFRKEGQNVTLSCEQNLNHDAMYWYRQDPGQGLRLIYYSQIVNDFQKGDIAEGYSVSREKKESFPLTVTSAQKNPTAFYLCASSPSRSSYTFGSGTRLTVV.

This chain's CDR3 is CASSLTGQGSIETQYF. The CDR3 DNA sequence: TGTGCCAGCAGCCTAACTGGACAGGGGTCTATTGAGACCCAGTACTTC. The V and J genes are TRBV5-8 and TRBJ2-5; 9 bases map to TRBD1. This CDR3 spans 16 amino acids. After removal of 4 bases from V and 5 bases from J, the junction contained 12 bases not matched to a gene. Germline V CDR1 and CDR2: SGHTS, YDEGEE.

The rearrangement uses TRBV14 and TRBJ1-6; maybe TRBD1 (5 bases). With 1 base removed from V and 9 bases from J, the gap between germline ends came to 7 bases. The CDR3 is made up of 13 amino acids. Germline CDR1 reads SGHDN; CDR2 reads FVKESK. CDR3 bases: TGTGCCAGCAGCCAAGGTGGGGGTTCACCCCTCCACTTT. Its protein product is CASSQGGGSPLHF. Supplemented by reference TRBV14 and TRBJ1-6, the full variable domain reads EAGVTQFPSHSVIEKGQTVTLRCDPISGHDNLYWYRRVMGKEIKFLLHFVKESKQDESGMPNNRFLAERTGGTYSTLKVQPAELEDSGVYFCASSQGGGSPLHFGNGTRLTVT.

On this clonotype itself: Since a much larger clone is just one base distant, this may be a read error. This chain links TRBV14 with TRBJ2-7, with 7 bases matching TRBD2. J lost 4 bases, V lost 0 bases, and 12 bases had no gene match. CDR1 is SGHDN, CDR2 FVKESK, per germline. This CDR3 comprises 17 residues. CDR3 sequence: CASSQDWGGGRRYEQYF. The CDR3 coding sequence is TGTGCCAGCAGCCAAGATTGGGGAGGCGGGAGACGGTACGAGCAGTACTTC.

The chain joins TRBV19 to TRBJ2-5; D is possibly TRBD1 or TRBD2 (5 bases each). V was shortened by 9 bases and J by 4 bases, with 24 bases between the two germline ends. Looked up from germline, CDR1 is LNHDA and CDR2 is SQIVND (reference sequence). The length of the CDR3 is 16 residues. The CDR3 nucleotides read TGTGCCAGCATCAAAGTGGCAGGGCGGAGGTCAGAGACCCAGTACTTC. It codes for CASIKVAGRRSETQYF.

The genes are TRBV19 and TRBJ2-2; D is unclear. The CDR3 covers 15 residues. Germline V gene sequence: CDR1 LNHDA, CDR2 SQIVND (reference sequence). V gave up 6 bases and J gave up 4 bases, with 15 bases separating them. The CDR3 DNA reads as TGTGCCAGTAGGCAGTCTGGCAGACCCACCGGGGAGCTGTTTTTT. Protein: CASRQSGRPTGELFF.

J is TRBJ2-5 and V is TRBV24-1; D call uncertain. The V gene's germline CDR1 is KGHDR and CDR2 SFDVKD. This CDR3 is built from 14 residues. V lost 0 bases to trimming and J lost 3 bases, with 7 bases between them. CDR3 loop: CATSDLFPKETQYF. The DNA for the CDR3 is TGTGCCACCAGTGATTTGTTCCCGAAAGAGACCCAGTACTTC.

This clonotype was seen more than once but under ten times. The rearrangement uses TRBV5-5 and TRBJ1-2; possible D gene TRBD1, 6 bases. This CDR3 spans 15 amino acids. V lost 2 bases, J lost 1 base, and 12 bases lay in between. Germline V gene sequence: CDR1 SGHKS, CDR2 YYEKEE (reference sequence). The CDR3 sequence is CASSFSRGNNYGYTF. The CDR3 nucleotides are TGTGCCAGCAGCTTCTCCAGGGGAAATAACTATGGCTACACCTTC.

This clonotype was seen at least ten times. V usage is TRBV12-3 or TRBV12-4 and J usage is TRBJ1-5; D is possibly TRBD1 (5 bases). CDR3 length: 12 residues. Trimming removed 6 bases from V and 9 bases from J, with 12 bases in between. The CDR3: CASRKGGGPQHF. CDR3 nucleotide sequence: TGTGCCAGCAGAAAGGGTGGGGGGCCCCAGCATTTT.

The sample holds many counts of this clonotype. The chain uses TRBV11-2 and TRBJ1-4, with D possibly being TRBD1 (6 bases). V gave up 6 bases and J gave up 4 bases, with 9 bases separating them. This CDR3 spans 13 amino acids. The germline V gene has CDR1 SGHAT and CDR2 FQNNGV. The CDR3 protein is CASSKGVNEKLFF. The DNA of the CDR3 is TGTGCCAGCAGTAAGGGGGTTAATGAAAAACTGTTTTTT.

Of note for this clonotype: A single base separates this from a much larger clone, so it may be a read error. The CDR3 DNA follows: TGTGCCAGCAGTGGCGGGTCAATGGGCACCGGGGAGCTGTTTTTT. It codes for CASSGGSMGTGELFF. The chain has TRBV6-4 and TRBJ2-2; possible D gene TRBD2, 5 bases. Between the trimmed V and J ends, which lost 4 bases and 4 bases, there was a span of 13 bases. The germline V gene has CDR1 MRHNA and CDR2 SNTAGT. The CDR3 contains 15 residues.

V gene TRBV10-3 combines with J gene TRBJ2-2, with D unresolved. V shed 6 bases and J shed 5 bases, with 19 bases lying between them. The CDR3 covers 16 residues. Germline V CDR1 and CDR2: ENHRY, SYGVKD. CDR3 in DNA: TGTGCCATCAGGGACGGACGAGGAAGGGAAACCGGGGAGCTGTTTTTT. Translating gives CAIRDGRGRETGELFF.

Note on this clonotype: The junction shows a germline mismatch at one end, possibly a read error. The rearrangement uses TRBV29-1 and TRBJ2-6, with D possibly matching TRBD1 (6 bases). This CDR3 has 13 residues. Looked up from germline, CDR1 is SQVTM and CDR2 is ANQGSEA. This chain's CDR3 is CSVDYPGAHVLTF. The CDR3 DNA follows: TGCAGCGTTGATTACCCAGGGGCCCACGTCCTGACTTTC. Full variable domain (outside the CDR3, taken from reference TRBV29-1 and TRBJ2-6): SAVISQKPSRDICQRGTSLTIQCQVDSQVTMMFWYRQQPGQSLTLIATANQGSEATYESGFVIDKFPISRPNLTFSTLTVSNMSPEDSSIYLCSVDYPGAHVLTFGAGSRLTVL.

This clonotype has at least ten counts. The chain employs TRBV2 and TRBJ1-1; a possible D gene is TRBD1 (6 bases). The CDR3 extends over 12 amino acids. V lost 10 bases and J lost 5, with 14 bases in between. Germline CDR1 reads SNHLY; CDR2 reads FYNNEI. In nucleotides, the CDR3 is TGTGCCAACCTTAGGGGGGGGACTGAAGCTTTCTTT. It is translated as CANLRGGTEAFF.